The rows below give T cell receptor beta chains drawn from one sample of a study of shared clonotypes between healthy human individuals. The data were produced by immunoSEQ multiplex PCR, yet TCRdb's version contains in-frame clones alone and is incomplete. Of about 1 million clones detected, around 74% appear once; the ten largest clones hold 1.4% to 1.5%. The sequenced material came from memory CD4+ T cells sorted from blood. The receptors stem from a man between 18 and 35 years old in good health. Each CDR3 is given with its conserved first and last residue. A D gene is named only where the DNA matches it firmly. Expanded clones are given a class, and other clones once, few, many or no size at all.

clone_size	cdr3_length	d_call	v_call	j_call	cdr3_nt	cdr3_aa
few	12	.	TRBV30	TRBJ1-1	TGTGCCTGGGACAAACTAAACACTGAAGCTTTCTTT	CAWDKLNTEAFF
few	15	TRBD2	TRBV5-1	TRBJ2-3	TGCGCCAGCAGCCCGCGGGGGGTCCCCACAGATACGCAGTATTTT	CASSPRGVPTDTQYF
.	15	TRBD1	TRBV7-9	TRBJ2-2	TGTGCCAGCAGCTTGGGACAGGGTGACACCGGGGAGCTGTTTTTT	CASSLGQGDTGELFF
.	15	.	TRBV4-2	TRBJ2-1	TGTGCCAGCAGCCAAGCCCGGGACACCAACAATGAGCAGTTCTTC	CASSQARDTNNEQFF
.	15	TRBD1	TRBV7-2	TRBJ1-3	TGTGCCAGCAGCTTAGGGACAGGGTGGGGAAACACCATATATTTT	CASSLGTGWGNTIYF
.	14	TRBD1	TRBV7-9	TRBJ2-7	TGTGCCAGCAGCTATTTTCTGGACAGGCCCGAGCAGTACTTC	CASSYFLDRPEQYF
.	15	.	TRBV10-3	TRBJ2-3	TGTGCCATCAGTGCCCTCAGGGGTGTGACAGATACGCAGTATTTT	CAISALRGVTDTQYF
.	14	.	TRBV27	TRBJ1-4	TGTGCCAGCAGTATCTACAGGGACGGAGAAAAACTGTTTTTT	CASSIYRDGEKLFF
.	14	.	TRBV18	TRBJ2-2	TGTGCCAGCTCACCGTTGAAGGACACCGGGGAGCTGTTTTTT	CASSPLKDTGELFF
.	13	.	TRBV28	TRBJ1-2	TGTGCCAGCAGTTCGGGGCTCAGTGGCGGCTACACCTTC	CASSSGLSGGYTF
.	16	TRBD2	TRBV12-5	TRBJ2-2	TGTGCTAGTGTCCCCGGGGAGGGAGCGAACACCGGGGAGCTGTTTTTT	CASVPGEGANTGELFF
few	14	.	TRBV18	TRBJ1-1	TGTGCCAGCTCACCCCTCCGGGGGAACACTGAAGCTTTCTTT	CASSPLRGNTEAFF
.	16	TRBD1	TRBV5-4	TRBJ1-1	TGTGCCAGCAGCCCAGGGACAGGGTGGAGTAACACTGAAGCTTTCTTT	CASSPGTGWSNTEAFF
.	14	.	TRBV5-1	TRBJ1-1	TGCGCCAGCAGCTTGTGGACCTCGTGGGGTGAAGCTTTCTTT	CASSLWTSWGEAFF
.	12	.	TRBV2	TRBJ2-7	TGTGCCAGCAGTAAGGGGTCCTACGAGCAGTACTTC	CASSKGSYEQYF
.	16	TRBD1	TRBV9	TRBJ2-5	TGTGCCAGCAGCGTAGCAATGGACAGGGGGCGAGAGACCCAGTACTTC	CASSVAMDRGRETQYF
.	14	TRBD2	TRBV19	TRBJ2-5	TGTGCCAGTAGTGGCGGGACTAGCGGAGAGACCCAGTACTTC	CASSGGTSGETQYF
.	17	TRBD1	TRBV7-6	TRBJ2-3	TGTGCCAGCAGCTTAGAGGCTAACAGGGGGCGAGGAGATACGCAGTATTTT	CASSLEANRGRGDTQYF
.	17	.	TRBV7-2	TRBJ1-5	TGTGCCAGCAGCCCCTACTTGGGCAGAGATAGCAATCAGCCCCAGCATTTT	CASSPYLGRDSNQPQHF
.	14	.	TRBV5-1	TRBJ2-2	TGCGCCAGCAGCTTGGCCGGAATAACCGGGGAGCTGTTTTTT	CASSLAGITGELFF
once	15	.	TRBV23-1	TRBJ1-1	TGCGCCAGCAGTCAATTTTCGGGCACCTCCACTGAAGCTTTCTTT	CASSQFSGTSTEAFF
.	14	.	TRBV6-1	TRBJ1-2	TGTGCCAGCAGTGAAGCGTGGGGAGTGGATGGCTACACCTTC	CASSEAWGVDGYTF
.	15	.	TRBV27	TRBJ2-3	TGTGCCAGCAGTTTTGGGACTGGCTACACAGATACGCAGTATTTT	CASSFGTGYTDTQYF
few	13	TRBD1	TRBV2	TRBJ2-5	TGTGCCAGCCAACAGGGGAGTGGGGAGACCCAGTACTTC	CASQQGSGETQYF
.	17	.	TRBV27	TRBJ1-2	TGTGCCAGCAGTTTAAGCCCGCCTTATTGGGGAAGTCGGGGGAGGCTCTTC	CASSLSPPYWGSRGRLF
.	15	TRBD2	TRBV25-1	TRBJ2-2	TGTGCCAGCAGACCGGGACTAGCGGGATCAGGGGAGCTGTTTTTT	CASRPGLAGSGELFF
few	15	.	TRBV29-1	TRBJ1-4	TGCAGCGCACGGAGGGCGGCGACGACTAATGAAAAACTGTTTTTT	CSARRAATTNEKLFF
.	13	.	TRBV4-2	TRBJ1-6	TGTGCCAGCAGCCCTTCAACAGGGACGGCCCTCCACTTT	CASSPSTGTALHF
.	15	TRBD1	TRBV7-6	TRBJ2-2	TGTGCCAGCAGCCCAAGGACAGGGGGATCCGGGGAGCTGTTTTTT	CASSPRTGGSGELFF
.	15	TRBD1	TRBV7-9	TRBJ2-3	TGTGCCAGCAGCAGAGGACAGGGGGCCTGGGATACGCAGTATTTT	CASSRGQGAWDTQYF
.	14	.	TRBV11-3	TRBJ2-3	TGTGCCAGCAGCTTAGCCACAAGCACAGATACGCAGTATTTT	CASSLATSTDTQYF
.	14	.	TRBV29-1	TRBJ1-1	TGCAGCGTTGATGCACGTGGGGAGGACACTGAAGCTTTCTTT	CSVDARGEDTEAFF
.	15	.	TRBV9	TRBJ2-2	TGTGCCAGCAGCGTAGTGGCCCGGGGCACCGGGGAGCTGTTTTTT	CASSVVARGTGELFF
.	16	.	TRBV6-6	TRBJ1-1	TGTGCCAGCAGCCCCGGGACCGCTTTTATGAACACTGAAGCTTTCTTT	CASSPGTAFMNTEAFF
.	12	.	TRBV30	TRBJ1-2	TGTGCCTGGAGTGGACAGCTCTATGGCTACACCTTC	CAWSGQLYGYTF
.	14	TRBD1	TRBV5-1	TRBJ1-4	TGCGCCAGCAGCCTAGGGGGCACTAATGAAAAACTGTTTTTT	CASSLGGTNEKLFF
.	11	.	TRBV20-1	TRBJ2-7	TGCAGTGCTAGTGTCCCTTACGAGCAGTACTTC	CSASVPYEQYF
few	14	TRBD1	TRBV5-6	TRBJ1-4	TGTGCCAGCAGTTCGGACAGGGGGCTTGAAAAACTGTTTTTT	CASSSDRGLEKLFF
.	14	.	TRBV5-1	TRBJ1-6	TGCGCCAGCAGCTCCGGGTTCGGGAATTCACCCCTCCACTTT	CASSSGFGNSPLHF
.	10	.	TRBV6-1	TRBJ2-1	TGTGCCAGCCGGCGCAATGAGCAGTTCTTC	CASRRNEQFF
.	16	.	TRBV10-3	TRBJ1-5	TGTGCCATCAGTTCCGGGGACACCTATAGCAATCAGCCCCAGCATTTT	CAISSGDTYSNQPQHF
.	13	.	TRBV2	TRBJ2-3	TGTGCCAGCAGTTCACTAGGCACAGATACGCAGTATTTT	CASSSLGTDTQYF
few	15	TRBD1	TRBV10-3	TRBJ1-4	TGTGCCATCAGGTCGACAGGGAAGCCTAATGAAAAACTGTTTTTT	CAIRSTGKPNEKLFF
.	14	TRBD1	TRBV6-5	TRBJ1-1	TGTGCCAGCAGTCGGGGACAGGGGGTGTCCCAAGCTTTCTTT	CASSRGQGVSQAFF
.	17	.	TRBV18	TRBJ2-7	TGTGCCAGCTCACCACCGGGGGGAGGCTTAAAGTCAGACGAGCAGTACTTC	CASSPPGGGLKSDEQYF
.	13	.	TRBV5-1	TRBJ2-7	TGCGCCAGCAGTCTAACAGCTTCCTACGAGCAGTACTTC	CASSLTASYEQYF
.	15	.	TRBV5-3	TRBJ1-1	TGTGCCAGCAGCTTAGGGGCCACAGGGAACACTGAAGCTTTCTTT	CASSLGATGNTEAFF